This T cell receptor (beta chain) was captured in a study of cytomegalovirus exposure and HLA in healthy donors. Whole-study results and caveats: Overall, about 160 TCR beta chains were annotated as cytomegalovirus-associated. Analysis was performed later, and it showed HLA-associated TCR beta chains to be more clonally expanded than equally common others.

Points on this clone: Its antigen is undetermined.

The study sampled nominally healthy donors, though unrecorded immune exposures were likely. Primers included in the PCR were 60 Vbeta and 13 Jbeta primers. Repertoires were generated with immunoSEQ multiplex PCR, while TCRdb's copy carries only in-frame clones and drops some. Found here are about 140,000 clones, 75% to 90% of them singletons; the top ten hold about 1.3%. What was sequenced was PBMCs. The source of this sequence is a female donor in good health and CMV-seronegative.

This chain's CDR3 is CASSQDGGPSSYNEQFF. For the CDR3, the DNA is TGCGCCAGCAGCCAAGACGGGGGGCCGAGCTCCTACAATGAGCAGTTCTTC. The chain is built from TRBV4-1 and TRBJ2-1, with TRBD2 as a possible D gene (7 bases). The CDR3 has 17 residues. Trimming cost V 0 bases and J 0 bases, with 12 bases left between them. Germline values: CDR1 MGHRA, CDR2 YSYEKL.